This T cell receptor (beta chain) was retrieved from a study of T cells expressing NK-cell markers. The overall study: Sorted CD3+CD56+NKG2C+, CD3+CD56+NKG2C- and CD3+CD56-NKG2C+ T cells supplied TCR beta repertoires.

The study, taken as a whole, reports: Where several donors were concerned, these clonotypes also led the CD3+CD56-NKG2C+ fraction.

Germline V gene lookup returns CDR1 KGHDR and CDR2 SFDVKD. The CDR3 extends over 14 amino acids. Notes on this clonotype: Antigen unknown.

5'RACE template switching with UMIs generated TCR beta cDNA. TCRdb reanalyzed the 5' RACE reads and collapses them to one entry per CDR3 protein, without DNA. The sample table sets out about 460,000 distinct CDR3 sequences. The receptor was isolated from a woman in her forties or fifties in good health. The specimen sequenced was blood T cells: a sorted CD56 or NKG2C T cell subset, CD4+ or CD8+ T cells, or bulk PBMC T cells (not recorded which). The rearrangement uses TRBV24-1 and TRBJ2-2; TCRdb lists TRBD1, though no DNA is available to test this call. CDR3 loop: CATRTGGGTGELFF.